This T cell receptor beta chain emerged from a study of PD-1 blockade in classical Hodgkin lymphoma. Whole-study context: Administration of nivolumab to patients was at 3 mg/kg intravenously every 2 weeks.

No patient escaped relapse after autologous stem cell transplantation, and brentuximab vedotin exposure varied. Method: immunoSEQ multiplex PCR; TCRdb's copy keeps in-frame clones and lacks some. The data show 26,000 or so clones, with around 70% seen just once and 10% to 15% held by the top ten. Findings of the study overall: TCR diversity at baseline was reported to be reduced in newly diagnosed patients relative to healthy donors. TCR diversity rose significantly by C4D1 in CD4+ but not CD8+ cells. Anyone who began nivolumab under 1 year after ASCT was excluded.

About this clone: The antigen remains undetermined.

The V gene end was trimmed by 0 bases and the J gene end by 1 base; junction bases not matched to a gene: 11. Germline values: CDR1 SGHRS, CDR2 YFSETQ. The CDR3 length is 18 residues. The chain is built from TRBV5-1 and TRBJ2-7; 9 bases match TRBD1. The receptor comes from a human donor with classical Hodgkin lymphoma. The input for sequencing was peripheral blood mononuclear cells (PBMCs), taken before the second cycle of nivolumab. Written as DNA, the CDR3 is TGCGCCAGCAGCTTGGCCAGCGCCTCCGGGACAGGGTCCTACGAGCAGTACTTC. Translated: CASSLASASGTGSYEQYF.